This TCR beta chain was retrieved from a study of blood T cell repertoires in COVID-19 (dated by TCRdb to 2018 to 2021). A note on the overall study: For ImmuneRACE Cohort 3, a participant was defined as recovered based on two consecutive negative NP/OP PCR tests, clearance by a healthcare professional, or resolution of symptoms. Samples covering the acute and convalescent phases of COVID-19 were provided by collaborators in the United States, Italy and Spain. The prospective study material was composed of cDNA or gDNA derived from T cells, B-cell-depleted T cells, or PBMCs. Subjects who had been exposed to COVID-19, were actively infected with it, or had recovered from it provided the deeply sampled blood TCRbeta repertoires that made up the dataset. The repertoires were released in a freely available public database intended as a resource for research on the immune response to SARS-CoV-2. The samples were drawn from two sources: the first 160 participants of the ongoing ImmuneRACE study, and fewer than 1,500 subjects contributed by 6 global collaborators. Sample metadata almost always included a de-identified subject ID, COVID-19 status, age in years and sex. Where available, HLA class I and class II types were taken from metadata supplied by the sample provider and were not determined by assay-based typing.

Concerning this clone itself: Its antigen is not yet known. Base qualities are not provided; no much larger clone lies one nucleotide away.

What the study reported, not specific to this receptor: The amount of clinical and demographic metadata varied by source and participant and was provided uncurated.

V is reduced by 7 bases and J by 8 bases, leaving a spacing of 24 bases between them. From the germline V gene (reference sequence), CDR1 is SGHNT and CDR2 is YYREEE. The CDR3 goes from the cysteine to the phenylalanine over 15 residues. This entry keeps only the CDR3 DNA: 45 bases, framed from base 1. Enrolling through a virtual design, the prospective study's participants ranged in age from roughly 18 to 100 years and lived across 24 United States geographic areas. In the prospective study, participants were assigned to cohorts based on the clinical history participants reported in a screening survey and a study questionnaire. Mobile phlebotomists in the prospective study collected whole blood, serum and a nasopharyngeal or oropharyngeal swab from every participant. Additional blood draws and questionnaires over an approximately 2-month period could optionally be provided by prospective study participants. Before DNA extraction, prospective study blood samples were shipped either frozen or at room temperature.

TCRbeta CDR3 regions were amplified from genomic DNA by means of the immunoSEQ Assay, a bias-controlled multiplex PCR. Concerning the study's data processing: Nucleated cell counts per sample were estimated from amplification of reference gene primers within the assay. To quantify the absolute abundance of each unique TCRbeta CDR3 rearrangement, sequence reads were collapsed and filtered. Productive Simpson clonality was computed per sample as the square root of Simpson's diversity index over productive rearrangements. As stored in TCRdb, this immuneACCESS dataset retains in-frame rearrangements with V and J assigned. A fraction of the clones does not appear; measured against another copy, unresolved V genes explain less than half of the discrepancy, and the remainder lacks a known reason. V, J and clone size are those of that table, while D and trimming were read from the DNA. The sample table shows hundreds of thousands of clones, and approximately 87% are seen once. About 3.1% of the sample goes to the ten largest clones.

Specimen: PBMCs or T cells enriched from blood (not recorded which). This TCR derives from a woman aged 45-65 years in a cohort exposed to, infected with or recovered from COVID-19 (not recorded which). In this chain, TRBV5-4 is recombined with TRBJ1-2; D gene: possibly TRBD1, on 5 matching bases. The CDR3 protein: CASLRDANIGEGYTF. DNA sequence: TGTGCCAGCTTGCGGGACGCAAACATTGGCGAGGGCTACACCTTC.